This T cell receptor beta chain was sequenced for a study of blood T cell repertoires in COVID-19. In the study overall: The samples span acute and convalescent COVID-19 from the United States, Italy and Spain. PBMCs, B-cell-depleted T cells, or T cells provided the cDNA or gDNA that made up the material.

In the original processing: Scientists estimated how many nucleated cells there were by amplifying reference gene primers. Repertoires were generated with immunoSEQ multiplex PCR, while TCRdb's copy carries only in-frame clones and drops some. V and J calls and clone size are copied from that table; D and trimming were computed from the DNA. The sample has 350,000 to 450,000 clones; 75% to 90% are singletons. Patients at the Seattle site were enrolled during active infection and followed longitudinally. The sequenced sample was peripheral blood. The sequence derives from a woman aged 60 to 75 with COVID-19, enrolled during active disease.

The CDR3 region is CASSPPGTGSSGNTIYF. CDR3 nucleotide sequence: TGTGCCAGCTCACCACCGGGGACAGGGAGCTCTGGAAACACCATATATTTT. The gene calls are TRBV18 and TRBJ1-3; 9 nucleotides agree with TRBD1. The germline CDR1 and CDR2 sequences are KGHSH and LQKENI. The CDR3 is 17 amino acids. Unmatched junction bases numbered 3, after V lost 0 bases and J lost 0 bases.